A single sample is the source of the 9 T cell receptor beta chains below, sequenced in a study of T cell responses to AZD1222 COVID-19 vaccine. Only in-frame clones appear in the TCRdb table, and some are missing; sequencing was by immunoSEQ multiplex PCR. The table lists over 100,000 clones, approximately 88% of them singletons, with 3% to 4% in the top ten. The sample here was peripheral blood, taken on day 0 of AZD1222 vaccination. All receptors come from an adult in good health.

The CDR3 DNA follows: TGCGCCAGCAGCACCCGGACAGAGAGCTCCTACGAGCAGTACTTC. Translation: CASSTRTESSYEQYF. The chain couples TRBV4-1 to TRBJ2-7; D is perhaps TRBD1 (6 bases). The CDR3 has 15 residues. Looked up from germline, CDR1 is MGHRA and CDR2 is YSYEKL. Trimming pared 5 bases from V and 0 bases from J, leaving 14 bases between.

The chain carries TRBV5-8 and TRBJ2-1; D unclear. The CDR3 sequence is 13 residues long. Germline values: CDR1 SGHTS, CDR2 YDEGEE. The V gene lost 6 bases and the J gene lost 9 bases, with 16 bases spanning the gap. CDR3 sequence reads: CASKGTGYSEQFF. The CDR3, as DNA: TGTGCCAGCAAAGGAACTGGTTATAGTGAGCAGTTCTTC. Filled out from reference TRBV5-8 and TRBJ2-1, the complete variable domain reads EAGVTQSPTHLIKTRGQQATLRCSPISGHTSVYWYQQALGLGLQFLLWYDEGEERNRGNFPPRFSGRQFPNYSSELNVNALELEDSALYLCASKGTGYSEQFFGPGTRLTVL.

V and J are TRBV7-6 and TRBJ1-3; weak D call: TRBD1 (5 bases). V lost 5 bases and J 12 bases, leaving 17 bases between the germline ends. The germline CDR1 and CDR2 sequences are SGHVS and FNYEAQ. The CDR3 covers 13 residues. CDR3 sequence: CASSPAVRGHIYF. Written as DNA, the CDR3 is TGTGCCAGCAGCCCCGCCGTCCGAGGACACATATATTTT.

The rearrangement links TRBV21-1 to TRBJ1-2. TRBV21-1 is listed as a pseudogene. The CDR3 extends over 15 amino acids. The CDR3: CASSLRGSGNYGYTF. CDR3 nucleotide sequence: TGTGCCAGCAGTTTAAGGGGATCGGGGAACTATGGCTACACCTTC.

J is TRBJ2-1 and V is TRBV2; 7 positions agree with TRBD2. The germline V gene has CDR1 SNHLY and CDR2 FYNNEI. V trimming: 1 base; J trimming: 4 bases; junction bases outside the gene matches: 4. The length of the CDR3 is 15 residues. CDR3 sequence: CASSEGPGGYNEQFF. CDR3 coding DNA: TGTGCCAGCAGTGAAGGGCCGGGGGGTTACAATGAGCAGTTCTTC.

The DNA for the CDR3 is TGTGCCAGCAGCCCACTCGGACAGGGGAACTATGGCTACACCTTC. Protein sequence: CASSPLGQGNYGYTF. The chain carries TRBV7-3 and TRBJ1-2; 9 nucleotides agree with TRBD1. Losses at the gene ends were 5 bases for V and 2 bases for J; bases not matched to a gene: 6. CDR1 and CDR2 (germline): SGHTA, FQGTGA. This CDR3 has 15 residues.

The chain employs TRBV7-3 and TRBJ2-1; D remains ambiguous. Trimming took off 3 bases at V and 8 bases at J, with 8 bases between the two ends. The CDR3 is made up of 12 amino acids. Per the germline V gene, CDR1 is SGHTA and CDR2 is FQGTGA. CDR3 amino acids: CASSFVLHEQFF. The DNA for the CDR3 is TGTGCCAGCAGCTTCGTCCTCCATGAGCAGTTCTTC.

This clone was counted a few times. This rearrangement joins TRBV10-3 to TRBJ1-4, with TRBD1 matching 7 bases. The CDR3 length is 15 residues. Trimming at V came to 3 bases and at J to 8 bases, leaving 9 bases not matched to a gene. The germline V gene encodes CDR1 ENHRY and CDR2 SYGVKD. The CDR3 coding sequence is TGTGCCATCAGTGATAAGGGGGCAGGGGTCGAAAAACTGTTTTTT. Protein: CAISDKGAGVEKLFF.

The rearrangement joins TRBV5-6 to TRBJ1-5; TRBD1 aligns across 8 bases. J was trimmed by 5 bases and V by 3 bases; bases with no gene match: 4. The CDR3 runs 14 residues. Germline values: CDR1 SGHDT, CDR2 YYEEEE. The CDR3 DNA sequence: TGTGCCAGCAGCTCGGGACAGGTTGATCAGCCCCAGCATTTT. Translated: CASSSGQVDQPQHF.